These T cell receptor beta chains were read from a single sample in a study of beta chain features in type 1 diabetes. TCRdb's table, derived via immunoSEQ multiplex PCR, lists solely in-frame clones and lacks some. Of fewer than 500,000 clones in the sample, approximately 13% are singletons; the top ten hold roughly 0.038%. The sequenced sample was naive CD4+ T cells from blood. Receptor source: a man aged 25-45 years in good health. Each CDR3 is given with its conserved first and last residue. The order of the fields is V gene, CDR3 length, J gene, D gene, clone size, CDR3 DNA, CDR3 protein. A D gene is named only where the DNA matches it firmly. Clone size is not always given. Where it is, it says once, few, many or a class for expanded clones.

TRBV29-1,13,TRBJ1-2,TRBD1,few,TGCAGCGTTGAGGGACAGGGAGTGATGGGCTACACCTTC,CSVEGQGVMGYTF
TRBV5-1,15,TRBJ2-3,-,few,TGCGCCAGCAGCTTGGCGTCCAAACCCACAGATACGCAGTATTTT,CASSLASKPTDTQYF
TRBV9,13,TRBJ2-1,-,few,TGTGCCAGCAGCGCCTCCCCAGGGGGGGAGCAGTTCTTC,CASSASPGGEQFF
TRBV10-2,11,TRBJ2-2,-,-,TGCGCCAGCAGTGGATCCGGGGAGCTGTTTTTT,CASSGSGELFF
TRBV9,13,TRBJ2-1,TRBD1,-,TGTGCCAGCAGCCCGGACAGGGTGGATGAGCAGTTCTTC,CASSPDRVDEQFF
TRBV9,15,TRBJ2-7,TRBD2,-,TGTGCCAGCAGCCTCACTAGCGGGGGGACCTACGAGCAGTACTTC,CASSLTSGGTYEQYF
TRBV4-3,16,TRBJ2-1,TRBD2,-,TGCGCCAGCAGCCAACAGAAAGCGGGACCCTACAATGAGCAGTTCTTC,CASSQQKAGPYNEQFF
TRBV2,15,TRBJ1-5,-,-,TGTGCCAGCAATACAGGGTGGTCCAGCAATCAGCCCCAGCATTTT,CASNTGWSSNQPQHF
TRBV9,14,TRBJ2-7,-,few,TGTGCCAGCAGCGTAGGGGCGGACTCCTACGAGCAGTACTTC,CASSVGADSYEQYF
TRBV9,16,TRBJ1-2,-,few,TGTGCCAGCAGCGTAGCTCCTTCGACAGACAACTATGGCTACACCTTC,CASSVAPSTDNYGYTF
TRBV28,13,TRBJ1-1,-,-,TGTGCCACCCTCCTACGGTTGTCGGCTGAAGCTTTCTTT,CATLLRLSAEAFF
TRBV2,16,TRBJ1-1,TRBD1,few,TGTGCCAGCAGTGGAGCCACAGGGGGGATGAACACTGAAGCTTTCTTT,CASSGATGGMNTEAFF
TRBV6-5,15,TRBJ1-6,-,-,TGTGCCAGCAGTTTGGGACCGGACGTCGGGCGATCCCTCCACTTT,CASSLGPDVGRSLHF
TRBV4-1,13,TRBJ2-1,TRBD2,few,TGCGCCAGCAGCCGAGCGGGAGGATATGAGCAGTTCTTC,CASSRAGGYEQFF
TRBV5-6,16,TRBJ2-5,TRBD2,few,TGTGCCAGCGGGGAGTTTAGCGGGAGAGGTTTAGAGACCCAGTACTTC,CASGEFSGRGLETQYF
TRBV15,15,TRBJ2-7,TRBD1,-,TGTGCCACCAGCAGAGAGGGACAGGGCTCGTACGAGCAGTACTTC,CATSREGQGSYEQYF
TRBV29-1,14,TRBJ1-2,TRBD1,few,TGCAGCGTTCGACAGGGGGACGTGGTCTATGGCTACACCTTC,CSVRQGDVVYGYTF
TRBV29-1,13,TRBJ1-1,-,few,TGCAGCGTCCCTGGATTGGTCCGCACTGAAGCTTTCTTT,CSVPGLVRTEAFF
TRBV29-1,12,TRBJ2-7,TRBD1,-,TGCAGCGTCGGACAGGGGGCGGGGGAGCAGTACTTC,CSVGQGAGEQYF
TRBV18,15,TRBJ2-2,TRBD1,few,TGTGCCAGCTCTGGACAGGGCCCGAACACCGGGGAGCTGTTTTTT,CASSGQGPNTGELFF
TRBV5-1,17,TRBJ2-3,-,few,TGCGCCAGCAGCTTAGGCGGTTCGGGGCCTAGCACAGATACGCAGTATTTT,CASSLGGSGPSTDTQYF
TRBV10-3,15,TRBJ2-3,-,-,TGTGCCATCAGTGGCTTCCACGGGGAGACAGATACGCAGTATTTT,CAISGFHGETDTQYF
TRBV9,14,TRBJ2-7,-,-,TGTGCCAGCAGCGCCTTGGACAGAGCCTACGAGCAGTACTTC,CASSALDRAYEQYF
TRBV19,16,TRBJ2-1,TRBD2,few,TGTGCCAGTAGTAGGTCCCTAGCGGGGGGGCACAATGAGCAGTTCTTC,CASSRSLAGGHNEQFF
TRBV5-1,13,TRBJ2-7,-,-,TGCGCCAGCAGCTTGGCAAGGGACTACGAGCAGTACTTC,CASSLARDYEQYF
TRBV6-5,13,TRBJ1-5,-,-,TGTGCCACGAGCCGGGAGATCAATCAGCCCCAGCATTTT,CATSREINQPQHF
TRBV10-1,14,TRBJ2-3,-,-,TGCGCCAGCAGCCGGGACAAATTCACAGATACGCAGTATTTT,CASSRDKFTDTQYF
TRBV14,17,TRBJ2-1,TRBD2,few,TGTGCCAGCAGCCAAGATATCGGTGCGGGGGTGTACAATGAGCAGTTCTTC,CASSQDIGAGVYNEQFF
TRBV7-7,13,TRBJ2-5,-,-,TGTGCCAGCAGCTCCGGGTTACAAGAGACCCAGTACTTC,CASSSGLQETQYF
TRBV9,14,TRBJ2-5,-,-,TGTGCCAGCAGCGTCAGACAGCGCCAAGAGACCCAGTACTTC,CASSVRQRQETQYF
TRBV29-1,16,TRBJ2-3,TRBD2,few,TGCAGCGTTGAAGGGACGACTAGCGGGGCCACAGATACGCAGTATTTT,CSVEGTTSGATDTQYF